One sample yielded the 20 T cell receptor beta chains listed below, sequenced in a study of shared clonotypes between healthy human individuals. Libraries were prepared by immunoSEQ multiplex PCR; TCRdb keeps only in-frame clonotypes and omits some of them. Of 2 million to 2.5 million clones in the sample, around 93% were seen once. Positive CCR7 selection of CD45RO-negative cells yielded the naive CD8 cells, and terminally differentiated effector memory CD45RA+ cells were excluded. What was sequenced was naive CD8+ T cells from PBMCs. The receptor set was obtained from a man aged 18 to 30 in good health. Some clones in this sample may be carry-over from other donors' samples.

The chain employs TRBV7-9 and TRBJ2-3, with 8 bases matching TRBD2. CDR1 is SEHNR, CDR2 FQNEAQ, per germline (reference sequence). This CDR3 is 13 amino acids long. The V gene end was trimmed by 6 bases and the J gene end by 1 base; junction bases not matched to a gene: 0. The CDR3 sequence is CASRRGGTDTQYF. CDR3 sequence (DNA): TGTGCCAGCAGGCGGGGGGGCACAGATACGCAGTATTTT.

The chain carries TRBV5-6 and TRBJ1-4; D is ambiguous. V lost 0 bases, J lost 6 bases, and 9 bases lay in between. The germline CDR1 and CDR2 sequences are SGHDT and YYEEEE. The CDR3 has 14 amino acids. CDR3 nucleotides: TGTGCCAGCAGCTTGGGTATCAGCCATGAAAAACTGTTTTTT. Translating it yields CASSLGISHEKLFF.

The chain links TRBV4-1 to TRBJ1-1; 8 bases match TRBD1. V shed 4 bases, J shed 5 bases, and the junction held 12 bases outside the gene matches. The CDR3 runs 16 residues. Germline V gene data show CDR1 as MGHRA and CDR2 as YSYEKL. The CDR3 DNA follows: TGCGCCAGCAGCCCCATAGGACAGGGTTTTAGTACTGAAGCTTTCTTT. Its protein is CASSPIGQGFSTEAFF.

The CDR3 region has the DNA TGTGCCAGCAGCCCCGGGACCATAACCTACGAGCAGTACTTC. Its protein product is CASSPGTITYEQYF. The V call is TRBV7-9, the J call TRBJ2-7; D could derive from TRBD1 or TRBD2 (5 bases each). The CDR3 spans 14 residues. The V end was cut by 5 bases, the J end by 2 bases, with 13 bases between. Germline V gives CDR1 SEHNR, CDR2 FQNEAQ (reference sequence).

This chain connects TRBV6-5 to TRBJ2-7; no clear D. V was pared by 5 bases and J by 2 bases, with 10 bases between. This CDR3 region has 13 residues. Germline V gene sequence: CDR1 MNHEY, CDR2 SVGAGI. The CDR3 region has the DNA TGTGCCAGCAGTAGTCTTTTTGCCTACGAGCAGTACTTC. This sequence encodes CASSSLFAYEQYF.

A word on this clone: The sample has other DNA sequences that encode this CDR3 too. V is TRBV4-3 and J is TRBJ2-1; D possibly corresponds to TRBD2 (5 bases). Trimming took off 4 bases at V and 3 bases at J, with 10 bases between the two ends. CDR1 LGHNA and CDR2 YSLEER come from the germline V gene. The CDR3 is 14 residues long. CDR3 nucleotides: TGCGCCAGCAGCCCCGGACTTAGCTACAATGAGCAGTTCTTC. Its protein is CASSPGLSYNEQFF.

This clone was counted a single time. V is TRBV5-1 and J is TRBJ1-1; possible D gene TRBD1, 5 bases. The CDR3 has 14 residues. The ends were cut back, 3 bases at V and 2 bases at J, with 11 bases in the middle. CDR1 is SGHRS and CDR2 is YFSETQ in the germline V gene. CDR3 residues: CASSSDGGNTEAFF. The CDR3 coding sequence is TGCGCCAGCAGCTCGGACGGGGGAAACACTGAAGCTTTCTTT.

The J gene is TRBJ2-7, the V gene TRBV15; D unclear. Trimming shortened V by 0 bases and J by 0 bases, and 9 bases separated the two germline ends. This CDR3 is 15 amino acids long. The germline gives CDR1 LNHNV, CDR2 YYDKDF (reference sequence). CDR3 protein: CATSREESASYEQYF. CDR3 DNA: TGTGCCACCAGCAGAGAAGAATCGGCCTCCTACGAGCAGTACTTC. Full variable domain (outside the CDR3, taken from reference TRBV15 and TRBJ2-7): DAMVIQNPRYQVTQFGKPVTLSCSQTLNHNVMYWYQQKSSQAPKLLFHYYDKDFNNEADTPDNFQSRRPNTSFCFLDIRSPGLGDTAMYLCATSREESASYEQYFGPGTRLTVT.

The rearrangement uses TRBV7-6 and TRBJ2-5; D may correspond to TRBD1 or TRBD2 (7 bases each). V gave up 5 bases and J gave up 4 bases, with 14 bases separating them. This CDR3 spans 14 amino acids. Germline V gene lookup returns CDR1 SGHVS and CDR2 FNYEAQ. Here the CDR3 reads CASSPGGGTETQYF. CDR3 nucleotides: TGTGCCAGCAGCCCAGGGGGAGGGACAGAGACCCAGTACTTC.

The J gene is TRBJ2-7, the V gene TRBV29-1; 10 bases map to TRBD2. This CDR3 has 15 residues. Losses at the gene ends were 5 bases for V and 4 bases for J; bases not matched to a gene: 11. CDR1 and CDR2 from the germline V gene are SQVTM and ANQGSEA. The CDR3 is CSVLEREGLEYEQYF. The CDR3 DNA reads TGCAGCGTTCTCGAGCGGGAGGGCCTCGAGTACGAGCAGTACTTC.

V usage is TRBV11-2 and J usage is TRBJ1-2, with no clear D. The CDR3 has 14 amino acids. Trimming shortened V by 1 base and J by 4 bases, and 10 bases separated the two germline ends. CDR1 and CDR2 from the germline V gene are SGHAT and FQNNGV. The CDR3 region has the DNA TGTGCCAGCAGCTTAGTTCCGCAGGCCTATGGCTACACCTTC. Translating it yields CASSLVPQAYGYTF. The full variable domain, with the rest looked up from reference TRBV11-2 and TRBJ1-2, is EAGVAQSPRYKIIEKRQSVAFWCNPISGHATLYWYQQILGQGPKLLIQFQNNGVVDDSQLPKDRFSAERLKGVDSTLKIQPAKLEDSAVYLCASSLVPQAYGYTFGSGTRLTVV.

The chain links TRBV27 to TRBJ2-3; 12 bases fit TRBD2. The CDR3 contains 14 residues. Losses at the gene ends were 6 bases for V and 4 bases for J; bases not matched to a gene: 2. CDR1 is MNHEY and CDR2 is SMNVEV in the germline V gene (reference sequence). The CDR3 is CASSTSGRPDTQYF. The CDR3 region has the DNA TGTGCCAGCAGCACTAGCGGGAGGCCAGATACGCAGTATTTT.

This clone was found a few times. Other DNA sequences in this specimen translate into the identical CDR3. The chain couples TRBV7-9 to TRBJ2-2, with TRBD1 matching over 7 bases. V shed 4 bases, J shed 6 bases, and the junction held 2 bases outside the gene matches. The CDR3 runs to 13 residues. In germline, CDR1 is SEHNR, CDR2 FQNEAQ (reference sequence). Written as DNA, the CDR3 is TGTGCCAGCAGCTCTGACAGGGCCGGGGAGCTGTTTTTT. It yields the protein CASSSDRAGELFF.

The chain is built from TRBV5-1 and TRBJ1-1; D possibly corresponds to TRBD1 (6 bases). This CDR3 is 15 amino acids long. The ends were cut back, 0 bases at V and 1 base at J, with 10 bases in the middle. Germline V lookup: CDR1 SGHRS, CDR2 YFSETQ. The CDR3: CASSLGTGRNTEAFF. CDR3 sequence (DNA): TGCGCCAGCAGCTTGGGCACAGGGAGGAACACTGAAGCTTTCTTT.

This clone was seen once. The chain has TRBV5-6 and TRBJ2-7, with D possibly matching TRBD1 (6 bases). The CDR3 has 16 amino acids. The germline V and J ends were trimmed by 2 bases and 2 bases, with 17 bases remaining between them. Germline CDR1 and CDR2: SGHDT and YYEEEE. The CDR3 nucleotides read TGTGCCAGCAGCTTCACCGGGACACTCTATCCCTACGAGCAGTACTTC. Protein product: CASSFTGTLYPYEQYF.

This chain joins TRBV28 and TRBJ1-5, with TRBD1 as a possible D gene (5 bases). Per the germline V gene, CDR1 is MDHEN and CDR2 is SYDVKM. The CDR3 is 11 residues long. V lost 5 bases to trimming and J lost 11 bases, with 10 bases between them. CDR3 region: CASSGGWAQHF. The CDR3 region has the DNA TGTGCCAGCAGTGGGGGGTGGGCCCAGCATTTT.

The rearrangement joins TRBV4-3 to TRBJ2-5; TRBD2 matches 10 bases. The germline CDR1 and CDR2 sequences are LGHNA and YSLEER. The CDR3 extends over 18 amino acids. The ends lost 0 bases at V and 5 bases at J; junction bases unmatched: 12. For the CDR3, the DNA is TGCGCCAGCAGCCAAGATGTTGGTCTAGCGGGAGCGGATGAGACCCAGTACTTC. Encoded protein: CASSQDVGLAGADETQYF.

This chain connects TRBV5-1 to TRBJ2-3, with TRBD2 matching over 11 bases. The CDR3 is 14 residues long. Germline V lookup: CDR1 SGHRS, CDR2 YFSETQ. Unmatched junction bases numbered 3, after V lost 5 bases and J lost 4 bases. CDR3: CASRSGLAADTQYF. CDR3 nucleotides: TGCGCCAGCAGATCGGGACTAGCGGCAGATACGCAGTATTTT.

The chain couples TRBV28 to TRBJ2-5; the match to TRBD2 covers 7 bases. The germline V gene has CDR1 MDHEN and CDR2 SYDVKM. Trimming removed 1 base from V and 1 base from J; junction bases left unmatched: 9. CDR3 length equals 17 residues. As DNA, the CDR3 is TGTGCCAGCAGTTTATTCGGTTCTAGCGGATTCCAAGAGACCCAGTACTTC. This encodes CASSLFGSSGFQETQYF.

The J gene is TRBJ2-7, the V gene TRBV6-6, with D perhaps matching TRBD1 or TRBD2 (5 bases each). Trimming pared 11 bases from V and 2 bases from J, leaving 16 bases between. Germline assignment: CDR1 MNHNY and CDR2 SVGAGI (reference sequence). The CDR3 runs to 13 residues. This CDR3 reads CAHSGGFPYEQYF. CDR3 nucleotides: TGTGCCCATAGTGGGGGATTTCCCTACGAGCAGTACTTC.